This note documents a single T cell receptor beta chain sequence. The antigen is unknown. The data belong to a study of CD8+ T cells in alopecia areata. Study conclusions and caveats: Throughout tofacitinib, many expanded lesional clones continued to persist in scalp and blood. Against the mouse data, patients shared TCRs less clearly, possibly for HLA reasons.

Sequencing used cDNA as its template, made by extracting RNA and reverse transcribing it. Clones were read by immunoSEQ multiplex PCR, and TCRdb kept only the in-frame ones, dropping some. This sample yields approximately 150,000 clones, of which roughly 63% are seen a single time; 16% belongs to the top ten. The treatment denotes: oral pan-JAK inhibitor, 5-10 mg twice daily. Alopecia areata patients provided lesional scalp punch biopsies and peripheral blood. CDR1 and CDR2 (germline): SQVTM, ANQGSEA. The CDR3 sequence is 11 residues long. V was cut by 2 bases and J by 4 bases, with 5 bases left in between.

The sequencing used CD4+ T cells sorted from blood, collected at week 56, from a patient treated with tofacitinib. The clonotype was recovered from a human donor with alopecia areata. V and J are TRBV29-1 and TRBJ1-1; D not resolved. In DNA, the CDR3 is TGCAGCGTTGAACCAGCCACTGAAGCTTTCTTT. This codes for CSVEPATEAFF.